The 3 T cell receptor beta chains in this list originate from one sample, sequenced in a study of blood T cells in healthy people across ages. Sample-barcoded 5' priming and a J-beta primer mix drove a second PCR of 7 to 11 cycles. TCRdb passed the 5' RACE reads through MiXCR, listing each CDR3 protein once. The repertoire consists of more than 1.4 million distinct CDR3 sequences, with around two fifths occurring once and the leading ten covering less than 8%. Sequenced material: blood. Source of these receptors: a woman aged 18-35 years in good health.

The J gene is TRBJ2-1, the V gene TRBV24-1; 10 bases fit TRBD1. The CDR3 contains 13 residues. Germline V gives CDR1 KGHDR, CDR2 SFDVKD. Trimming removed 7 bases from V and 13 bases from J; junction bases left unmatched: 9. The CDR3 reads CATSDRGQETQFF. CDR3 coding DNA: TGTGCCACCAGCGACAGGGGGCAGGAGACCCAGTTCTTC.

V and J are TRBV4-1 and TRBJ2-3; possible D gene TRBD2, 5 bases. The V gene's germline CDR1 is MGHRA and CDR2 YSYEKL. The CDR3 consists of 15 residues. V shed 4 bases and J shed 0 bases, with 11 bases lying between them. In nucleotides, the CDR3 is TGCGCCAGCAGCCGCGGGTCTTTTAGCACAGATACGCAGTATTTT. It specifies CASSRGSFSTDTQYF.

J is TRBJ2-1 and V is TRBV28; 7 nucleotides line up with TRBD2. The J segment lost 7 bases and the V segment lost 2 bases, leaving 8 bases of the junction unmatched. The CDR3 extends over 15 amino acids. In germline, CDR1 is MDHEN, CDR2 SYDVKM. CDR3 residues: CASSLKRGRANEQFF. As DNA, the CDR3 is TGTGCCAGCAGTTTAAAGCGGGGCCGAGCAAATGAGCAGTTCTTC.